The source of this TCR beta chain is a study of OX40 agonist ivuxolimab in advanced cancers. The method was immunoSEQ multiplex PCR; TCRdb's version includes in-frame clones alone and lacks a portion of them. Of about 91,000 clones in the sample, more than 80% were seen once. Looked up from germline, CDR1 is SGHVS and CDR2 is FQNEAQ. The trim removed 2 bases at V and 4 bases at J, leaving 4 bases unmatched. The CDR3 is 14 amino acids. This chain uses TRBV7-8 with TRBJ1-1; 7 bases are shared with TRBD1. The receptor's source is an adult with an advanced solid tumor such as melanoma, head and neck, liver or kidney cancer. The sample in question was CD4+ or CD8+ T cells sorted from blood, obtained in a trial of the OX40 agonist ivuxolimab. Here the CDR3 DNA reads TGTGCCAGCAGCTTACTGACAGGGATCACTGAAGCTTTCTTT. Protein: CASSLLTGITEAFF.